This record concerns one T cell receptor (beta chain) sequence. The data stem from a study of blood T cell repertoires in COVID-19. Turning to the study itself: Whether acute or convalescent, the COVID-19 samples came from the United States, Italy and Spain.

The CDR3 extends over 15 amino acids. Germline V gene lookup returns CDR1 LGHDT and CDR2 YNNKEL (reference sequence). The V gene lost 5 bases and the J gene lost 4 bases, with 14 bases spanning the gap. Original handling: From reference gene primer amplification, estimates of nucleated cell counts were derived. Measured with immunoSEQ multiplex PCR; TCRdb has only the in-frame clones, and not every one. V and J calls and clone size come straight from that table; D and trimming were deduced from the DNA. The repertoire holds 190,000 or so clones, with roughly four fifths as singletons. The chain joins TRBV3-1 (or the pseudogene TRBV3-2) to TRBJ2-2; D may be TRBD1 (6 bases). This receptor was identified in a middle-aged man who had recovered from COVID-19. Sample: PBMCs or T cells enriched from blood (not recorded which). DNA for the CDR3: TGTGCCAGCAGCTCCCCGGGCAGGGGCACCGGGGAGCTGTTTTTT. Amino acid sequence: CASSSPGRGTGELFF.